A single sample is the source of the 22 T cell receptor delta chains below, sequenced in a study of gamma-delta T cells after stem cell transplantation. TCRdb ran CATT on the RT-PCR reads. The table shows some 13,000 delta-chain clones, with approximately 33% occurring only once. Sequencing was performed on gamma-delta T cells. These receptors all stem from a human donor. It is not recorded whose cells these are; they may come from a transplant donor.

Sample share makes this clone medium-sized. The chain employs TRDV2 and TRDJ1; D possibly corresponds to TRDD3 (5 bases). V was trimmed by 0 bases and J by 0 bases, leaving 25 bases between them. The CDR3 totals 20 residues. The germline CDR1 and CDR2 sequences are GEAIGNYY and EKD. CDR3 nucleotide sequence: TGTGCCTGTGACACCGAGACGGGGCACTTACTGGCCCCGTACACCGATAAACTCATCTTT. It encodes CACDTETGHLLAPYTDKLIF.

This clone was seen a handful of times. The rearrangement joins TRDV1 to TRDJ1; D is possibly TRDD3 (6 bases). The germline V and J ends were trimmed by 6 bases and 0 bases, with 32 bases remaining between them. CDR3 length: 21 residues. Germline V CDR1 and CDR2: TSWWSYY, QGS. The CDR3 sequence is CALGTVFPLGPNYLYTDKLIF. CDR3 coding DNA: TGTGCTCTTGGAACTGTTTTCCCCCTGGGGCCAAACTATCTGTACACCGATAAACTCATCTTT.

This clone was found a few times. V usage is TRDV1 and J usage is TRDJ1, with D maybe TRDD3 (10 bases). Germline V gene sequence: CDR1 TSWWSYY, CDR2 QGS. V was pared by 5 bases and J by 0 bases, with 25 bases between. The CDR3 extends over 19 amino acids. The CDR3 nucleotides read TGTGCTCTTGGGCCTTCCTACCCCATACTGGGGGATGACACCGATAAACTCATCTTT. Encoded protein: CALGPSYPILGDDTDKLIF.

This clone has a handful of counts. J is TRDJ1 and V is TRDV2; 10 bases line up with TRDD3. V dropped 0 bases and J dropped 3; count of bases not matched to a gene: 0. This CDR3 spans 14 amino acids. In germline, CDR1 is GEAIGNYY, CDR2 EKD. The DNA of the CDR3 is TGTGCCTGTGACACCTGGGGGATACCCGATAAACTCATCTTT. It is translated as CACDTWGIPDKLIF.

The chain joins TRDV2 to TRDJ1; possible D gene TRDD3, 6 bases. The CDR3 contains 20 residues. Deletions cut 0 bases from V and 0 bases from J, with 25 bases between. The germline CDR1 and CDR2 sequences are GEAIGNYY and EKD. The DNA of the CDR3 is TGTGCCTGTGACACCGGGGAGTACTGGGTGATCTTCCCCCACACCGATAAACTCATCTTT. It yields the protein CACDTGEYWVIFPHTDKLIF.

This clone was detected only a few times. This chain connects TRDV2 to TRDJ4; D possibly corresponds to TRDD3 (6 bases). The CDR3 has 15 amino acids. The germline V gene has CDR1 GEAIGNYY and CDR2 EKD. V was cut by 1 base and J by 1 base, with 15 bases left in between. The CDR3 DNA sequence: TGTGCCTGTGACACTACTGGGTATTTTTACAGACCCCTGATCTTT. Its protein product is CACDTTGYFYRPLIF.

This chain joins TRDV1 and TRDJ2; D possibly matches TRDD2 or TRDD3 (5 bases each). This CDR3 is built from 18 residues. Trimming pared 4 bases from V and 4 bases from J, leaving 22 bases between. CDR1 and CDR2 (germline): TSWWSYY, QGS. Here the CDR3 reads CALGGGPLPVLETAQLFF. In DNA, the CDR3 is TGTGCTCTTGGGGGTGGGCCACTTCCGGTACTGGAGACAGCACAACTCTTCTTT.

The V call is TRDV3, the J call TRDJ1; TRDD3 aligns across 10 bases. The CDR3 extends over 20 amino acids. The V gene end was trimmed by 1 base and the J gene end by 1 base; junction bases not matched to a gene: 21. Germline values: CDR1 TVYSNPD, CDR2 GDNSRS (reference sequence). DNA for the CDR3: TGTGCCTTTATGTGCCCTACCGGAGTACTGGGGGATCTCCTCACCGATAAACTCATCTTT. Translating gives CAFMCPTGVLGDLLTDKLIF.

As regards this clone: At one boundary the junction diverges from the germline segment, which might be a read error. V and J are TRDV2 and TRDJ3; 9 bases align to TRDD3. Germline V CDR1 and CDR2: GEAIGNYY, EKD. The CDR3 spans 18 residues. The CDR3: CACDTWGYGSWDTRKMFF. For the CDR3, the DNA is TGTGCCTGTGACACCTGGGGATACGGGTCCTGGGACACCCGAAAGATGTTTTTC.

A note on this clone: Sequence at one end of the junction differs from germline and may be a read error. This rearrangement joins TRDV1 to TRDJ1; 12 nucleotides match TRDD3. CDR3 length equals 18 residues. The V gene's germline CDR1 is TSWWSYY and CDR2 QGS. CDR3 region: CALSTLDWGIPNTVKLIF. DNA for the CDR3: TGTGCTCTTTCTACGTTGGACTGGGGGATACCGAACACCGTTAAACTCATCTTT.

This clone was counted between two and nine times. The chain couples TRDV2 to TRDJ3; D may be TRDD3 (5 bases). CDR3 length: 22 residues. V was clipped by 3 bases and J by 0 bases, with 26 bases between them. Germline lookup yields CDR1 GEAIGNYY and CDR2 EKD. CDR3 in amino acids: CACDEKGWEGGCASWDTRQMFF. CDR3 nucleotide sequence: TGTGCCTGTGACGAAAAGGGTTGGGAAGGGGGTTGTGCCTCCTGGGACACCCGACAGATGTTTTTC.

The chain joins TRDV2 to TRDJ1; 9 nucleotides line up with TRDD3. V shed 0 bases and J 4 bases; nucleotides not matched to a gene: 17. This CDR3 region has 19 residues. The germline gives CDR1 GEAIGNYY, CDR2 EKD. The CDR3 coding sequence is TGTGCCTGTGACACCGCAACTGGGGATACGCGAAGGGGGAGCGATAAACTCATCTTT. This gives the protein CACDTATGDTRRGSDKLIF.

The chain carries TRDV1 and TRDJ1; D is unresolved. V lost 1 base and J 5 bases, leaving 11 bases between the germline ends. The germline V gene encodes CDR1 TSWWSYY and CDR2 QGS. The CDR3 totals 14 residues. CDR3 residues: CALGEPSTGDKLIF. DNA for the CDR3: TGTGCTCTTGGGGAACCCTCCACCGGGGATAAACTCATCTTT.

The J gene is TRDJ2, the V gene TRDV1; 13 nucleotides align to TRDD3. The CDR3 has 27 amino acids. V lost 4 bases, J lost 6 bases, and 38 bases stayed unmatched. Looked up from germline, CDR1 is TSWWSYY and CDR2 is QGS. The CDR3 DNA sequence: TGTGCTCTTGGGGGTCCCTTTCCTCCGTCAGTTCCTACTGGGGGATACGCGTATCTAGATAGGGCAGCACAACTCTTCTTT. Residues: CALGGPFPPSVPTGGYAYLDRAAQLFF.

This rearrangement joins TRDV3 to TRDJ1; the D is unclear. V lost 0 bases and J 0 bases, leaving 11 bases between the germline ends. CDR1 is TVYSNPD, CDR2 GDNSRS, per germline (reference sequence). CDR3 length: 14 residues. In DNA, the CDR3 is TGTGCCTTTAGCCCCTTGCGGAACACCGATAAACTCATCTTT. Residues: CAFSPLRNTDKLIF.

This clone occurred a few times. The chain uses TRDV1 and TRDJ1, with no clear D. The germline CDR1 and CDR2 sequences are TSWWSYY and QGS. There are 18 residues in the CDR3. The V and J ends lost 4 bases and 1 base respectively, with 22 bases between them. The CDR3 loop is CALGALPDLPVITDKLIF. The CDR3 region has the DNA TGTGCTCTTGGGGCTTTACCCGACCTCCCCGTAATCACCGATAAACTCATCTTT.

Concerning this clone itself: A much larger clone differs from this one at a single base, so this may be a read error. This rearrangement joins TRDV2 to TRDJ2, with 12 bases identical to TRDD3. This CDR3 comprises 14 residues. Germline CDR1 reads GEAIGNYY; CDR2 reads EKD. In nucleotides, the CDR3 is TGTGCCTGTGACGTACTGGGGGATACAGCAAAACTCTTCTTT. The encoded protein is CACDVLGDTAKLFF.

The table lists this clone with a few counts. The rearrangement uses TRDV2 and TRDJ2; TRDD3 matches at 10 bases. This CDR3 is built from 15 residues. J was trimmed by 4 bases and V by 0 bases; bases with no gene match: 1. From germline, CDR1 is GEAIGNYY and CDR2 EKD. The chain's CDR3 is CACDTVGDTTAQLFF. As DNA, the CDR3 is TGTGCCTGTGACACCGTGGGGGATACGACAGCACAACTCTTCTTT.

This clone was seen a single time. Compared with germline, one end of the junction differs, possibly owing to a read error. V gene TRDV1 combines with J gene TRDJ1; 11 bases align to TRDD3. Germline V gives CDR1 TSWWSYY, CDR2 QGS. The CDR3 is 18 residues long. In DNA form, the CDR3 reads TGTGCTCTTGGGGAAAACAACCCTTACTGGGGGATAACTGATAAACACATCTTT. Translated, it gives CALGENNPYWGITDKHIF.

The chain couples TRDV2 to TRDJ2, with D perhaps matching TRDD3 (6 bases). CDR3 length: 14 residues. Germline V CDR1 and CDR2: GEAIGNYY, EKD. Deletions cut 2 bases from V and 1 base from J, with 7 bases between. CDR3 DNA: TGTGCCTGTGACATACTGGGTTTGACAGCACAACTCTTCTTT. Encoded protein: CACDILGLTAQLFF.

The sample holds a few counts of this clone. V is TRDV2 and J is TRDJ3; 10 bases are a match to TRDD3. The CDR3 extends over 18 amino acids. CDR1 and CDR2 (germline): GEAIGNYY, EKD. The ends lost 3 bases at V and 1 base at J; junction bases unmatched: 5. The CDR3 nucleotides are TGTGCCTGTGACGTTCTACTGGGGGATTCCTGGGACACCCGACAGATGTTTTTC. Its protein product is CACDVLLGDSWDTRQMFF.

About this clone: The junction shows a germline mismatch at one end, possibly a read error. Within the sample, other DNA sequences also encode this same CDR3. The chain uses TRDV2 and TRDJ1, with TRDD3 matching over 8 bases. The CDR3 consists of 19 residues. Germline loops: CDR1 GEAIGNYY, CDR2 EKD. CDR3 DNA sequence: TGTGCCTGTGTCGCTGGTTTTGTACTGGGGGGCCCCTACACCGACAAACTCATCTTT. Its translation: CACVAGFVLGGPYTDKLIF.